This section outlines one T cell receptor beta chain sequence together with its context. Its antigen is currently not known. Base qualities are missing; no much larger clone stands one base away. This sample is drawn from a study of T cell responses to AZD1222 COVID-19 vaccine (dated by TCRdb to the early 2020s). In the study overall: AZD1222 recipients with second doses at about 4 weeks or about 12 weeks were pooled, because spike-specific TCR depth and breadth did not differ between schedules. TCR sequencing covered fewer than 250 trial participants: 200 to 210 given two doses of AZD1222 and 26 given two doses of MenACWY control vaccine. Enrollment into the trials was organized by age into subgroups of 18-55, 56-69 and 70-plus years, and those subgroups contained approximately 160, 26 and 62 TCR-sequenced participants, respectively.

Spanning cysteine to phenylalanine, the CDR3 consists of 14 amino acids. CDR3 DNA is the only sequence kept; it has 42 bases, read in frame from the first base. For CDR1 and CDR2, the germline V gene lists WSHSY and SAAADI. Trimming takes 7 bases off V and 0 bases off J; junction bases not matched to a gene: 5. The CDR3 regions of human TCRbeta chains were analyzed by immunosequencing. The source study handled its data this way. TCRs in the repertoires were matched against a reference library of SARS-CoV-2-specific TCRs that had been generated with the MIRA antigen-specificity platform. Breadth meant the fraction of unique TCRs that were SARS-CoV-2-associated, whereas depth meant the fraction of total T cells that were SARS-CoV-2-associated. Using the MIRA data, each spike-specific TCR was assigned both to the spike region to which the TCR was reactive and to a CD4 or CD8 class. Log10-transformed breadth and depth values were compared by one-way ANOVA with Sidak's multiple comparisons tests. The immuneACCESS repertoire file appears here via TCRdb, limited to in-frame rearrangements. These files lack a portion of the clones; in checked studies, under half of the deficit traces to unresolved V genes, and the cause of the others is not known. That table furnishes V, J and clone size, whereas the DNA furnished D and trimming. The sample profile shows some 200,000 clones; 85% to 95% of them were found once. Together, the top ten hold about 3.9% of the sample.

The label giving this sample's time point can be read as: baseline before first vaccination. The vaccinee samples were drawn from two UK trials, COV001 and COV002, one of which was a single-blind randomized controlled phase 2/3 trial testing AZD1222 (ChAdOx1 nCoV-19) in healthy adults. Trial participant PBMC samples were collected at day 0 and day 28 after the second dose for TCRbeta chain sequencing. Beyond this particular receptor, the publication reports: Participants were mostly white British and included more females than males, and it was suggested by the authors that clonal diversity may have been underestimated. Because no samples from the day 14 peak response were available, repertoires could be characterized only after the peak T cell response. Epitopes outside the regions mutated in the B.1.351 and B.1.1.7 variants were reportedly recognized by nearly half of the unique spike-specific TCRs. The 56-69-year group was small, and its depth increase did not reach significance, likely because of low power. CD4 TCRs associated with the vaccine covered the entire spike protein, and the dominant responses were in regions 160-218 and 743-854. Conclusions about previously exposed vaccinees are limited, since just 5 or 6 AZD1222 recipients were seropositive for SARS-CoV-2 at baseline. A significant rise in spike-specific TCR breadth and depth was observed after two AZD1222 doses relative to day 0 and relative to MenACWY recipients.

The TCR originated in an adult in good health. Sequences were derived from peripheral blood, sampled on day 0 of AZD1222 vaccination. The chain uses TRBV10-2 and TRBJ1-2; 7 bases in the junction line up with TRBD1. The DNA is as follows: TGCGCCAGCACTTGGGACAGTGCTAACTATGGCTACACCTTC. Protein translation: CASTWDSANYGYTF.